This T cell receptor beta chain was observed in a study of control samples from healthy donors and cancer patients. Trimming shortened V by 7 bases and J by 2 bases, and 11 bases separated the two germline ends. The V gene's germline CDR1 is LNHDA and CDR2 SQIVND (reference sequence). The CDR3 contains 13 residues. Repertoires were generated with immunoSEQ multiplex PCR, while TCRdb's copy carries only in-frame clones and drops some. The table records roughly 220,000 clones, roughly 94% of them present only once. The receptor's source is a man in his fifties or sixties in good health. Sequenced sample: blood. The V and J genes are TRBV19 and TRBJ1-2; D is possibly TRBD1 (5 bases). The CDR3 nucleotides read TGTGCCAGTACGGACACTTTGAACTATGGCTACACCTTC. Translating gives CASTDTLNYGYTF.